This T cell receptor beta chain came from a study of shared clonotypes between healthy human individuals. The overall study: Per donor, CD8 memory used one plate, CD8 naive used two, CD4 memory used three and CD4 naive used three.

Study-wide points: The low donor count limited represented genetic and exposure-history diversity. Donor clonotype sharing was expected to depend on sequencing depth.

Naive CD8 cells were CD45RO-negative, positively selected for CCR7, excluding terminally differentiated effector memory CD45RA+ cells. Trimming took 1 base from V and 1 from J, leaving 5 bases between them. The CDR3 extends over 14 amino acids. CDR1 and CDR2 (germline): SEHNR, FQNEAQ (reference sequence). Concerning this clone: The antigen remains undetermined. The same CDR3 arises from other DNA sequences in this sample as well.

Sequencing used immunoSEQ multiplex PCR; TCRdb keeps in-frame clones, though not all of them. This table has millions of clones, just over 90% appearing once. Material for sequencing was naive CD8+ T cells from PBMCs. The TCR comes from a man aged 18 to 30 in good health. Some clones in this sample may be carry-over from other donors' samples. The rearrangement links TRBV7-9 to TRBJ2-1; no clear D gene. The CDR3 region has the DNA TGTGCCAGCAGCTTAGTGGAATCCTACAATGAGCAGTTCTTC. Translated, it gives CASSLVESYNEQFF.